The clone carrying this T cell receptor beta chain was seen only a few times. This specimen belongs to a study of cytotoxic CD8 clonotypes in ibrutinib-treated CLL. Study at large: Mean productive templates were about 260,000; mean productive rearrangements were roughly 94,000.

Clones were sequenced by immunoSEQ multiplex PCR, and TCRdb holds only the in-frame ones, with some missing. The data hold hundreds of thousands of clones, with roughly 74% observed a single time. The length of the CDR3 is 15 residues. The V gene lost 7 bases and the J gene lost 4 bases, with 19 bases spanning the gap. Germline CDR1 reads MDHEN; CDR2 reads SYDVKM. The specimen comprised PBMCs, sampled after 24 months of ibrutinib treatment. The source is a human donor with chronic lymphocytic leukemia. V and J are TRBV28 and TRBJ1-1; a weak D match, TRBD1 (6 bases). Written as DNA, the CDR3 is TGTGCCAGCACCCTTCCGGGACACGGGTCCACTGAAGCTTTCTTT. Translation: CASTLPGHGSTEAFF.